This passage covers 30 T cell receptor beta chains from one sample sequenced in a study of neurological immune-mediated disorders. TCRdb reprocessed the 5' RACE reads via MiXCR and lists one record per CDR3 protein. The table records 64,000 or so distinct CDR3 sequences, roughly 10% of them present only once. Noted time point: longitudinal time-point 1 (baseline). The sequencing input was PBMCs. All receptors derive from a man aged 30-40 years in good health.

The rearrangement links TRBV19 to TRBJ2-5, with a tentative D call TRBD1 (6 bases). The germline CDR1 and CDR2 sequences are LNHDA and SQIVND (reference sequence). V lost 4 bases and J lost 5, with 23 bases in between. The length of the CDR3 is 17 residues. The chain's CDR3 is CASSTLRQARSRETQYF. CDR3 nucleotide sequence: TGTGCCAGTAGTACCCTTCGACAGGCCCGCTCCAGGGAGACCCAGTACTTC.

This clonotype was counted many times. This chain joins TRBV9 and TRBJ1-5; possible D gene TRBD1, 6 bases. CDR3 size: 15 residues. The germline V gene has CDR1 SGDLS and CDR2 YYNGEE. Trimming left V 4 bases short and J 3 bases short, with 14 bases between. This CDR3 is CASSTRGGLNQPQHF. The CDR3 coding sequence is TGTGCCAGCAGCACCCGAGGGGGGCTCAATCAGCCCCAGCATTTT.

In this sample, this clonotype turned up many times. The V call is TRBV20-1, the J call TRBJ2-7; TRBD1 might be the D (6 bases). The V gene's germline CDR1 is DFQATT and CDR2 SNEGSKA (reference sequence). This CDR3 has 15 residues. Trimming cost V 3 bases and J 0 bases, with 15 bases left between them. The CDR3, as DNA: TGCAGTGCTAGCCCTGGGACACCAAGCTCCTACGAGCAGTACTTC. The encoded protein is CSASPGTPSSYEQYF.

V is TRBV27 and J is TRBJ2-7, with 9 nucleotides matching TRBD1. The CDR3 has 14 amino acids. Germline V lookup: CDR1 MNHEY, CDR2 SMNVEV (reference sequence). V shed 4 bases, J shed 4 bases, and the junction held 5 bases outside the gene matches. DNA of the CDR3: TGTGCCAGCAGTTCAGGGACAGGGAGGTACGAGCAGTACTTC. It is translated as CASSSGTGRYEQYF.

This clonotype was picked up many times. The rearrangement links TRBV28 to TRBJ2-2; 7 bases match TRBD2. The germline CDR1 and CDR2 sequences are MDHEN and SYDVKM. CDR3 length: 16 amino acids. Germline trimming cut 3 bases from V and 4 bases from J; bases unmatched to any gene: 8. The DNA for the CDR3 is TGTGCCAGCAGTTTCGGGGGAGGGTCGGGCACCGGGGAGCTGTTTTTT. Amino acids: CASSFGGGSGTGELFF. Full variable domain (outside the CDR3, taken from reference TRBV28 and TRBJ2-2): DVKVTQSSRYLVKRTGEKVFLECVQDMDHENMFWYRQDPGLGLRLIYFSYDVKMKEKGDIPEGYSVSREKKERFSLILESASTNQTSMYLCASSFGGGSGTGELFFGEGSRLTVL.

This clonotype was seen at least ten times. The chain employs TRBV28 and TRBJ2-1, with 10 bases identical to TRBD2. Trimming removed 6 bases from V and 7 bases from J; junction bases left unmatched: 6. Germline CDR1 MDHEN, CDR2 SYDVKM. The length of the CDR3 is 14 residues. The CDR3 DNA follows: TGTGCCAGCAGCGTTAGCGGGAGGCTTAATGAGCAGTTCTTC. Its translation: CASSVSGRLNEQFF.

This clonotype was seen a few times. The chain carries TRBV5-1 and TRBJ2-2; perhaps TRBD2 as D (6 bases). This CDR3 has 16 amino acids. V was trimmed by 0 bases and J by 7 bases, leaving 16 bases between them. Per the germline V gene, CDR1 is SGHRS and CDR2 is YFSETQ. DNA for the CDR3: TGCGCCAGCAGCTTGGGACCCAGACTAGACGTCGGGGAGCTGTTTTTT. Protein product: CASSLGPRLDVGELFF.

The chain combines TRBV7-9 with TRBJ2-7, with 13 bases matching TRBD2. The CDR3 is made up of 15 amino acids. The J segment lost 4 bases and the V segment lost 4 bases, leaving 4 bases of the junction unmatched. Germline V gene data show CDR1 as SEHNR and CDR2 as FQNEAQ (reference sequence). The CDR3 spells CASSSSLAGGYEQYF. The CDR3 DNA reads TGTGCCAGCAGCTCCTCACTAGCGGGAGGGTACGAGCAGTACTTC.

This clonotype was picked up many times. CDR3 loop: CASARGPQTGTDTQYF. The CDR3 nucleotides read TGTGCCAGCGCGCGGGGCCCCCAAACAGGCACAGATACGCAGTATTTT. V is TRBV2 and J is TRBJ2-3, with D perhaps TRBD2 (6 bases). V was trimmed by 8 bases and J by 1 base, leaving 19 bases between them. The CDR3 spans 16 residues. In germline, CDR1 is SNHLY, CDR2 FYNNEI.

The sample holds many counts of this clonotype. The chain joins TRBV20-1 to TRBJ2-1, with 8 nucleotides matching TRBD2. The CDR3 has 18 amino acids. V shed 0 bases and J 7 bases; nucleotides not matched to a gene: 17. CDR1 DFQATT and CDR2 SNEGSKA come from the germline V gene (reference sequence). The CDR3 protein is CSARDERVGRAYLNEQFF. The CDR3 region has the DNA TGCAGTGCTAGAGACGAACGCGTCGGGAGGGCCTATCTGAATGAGCAGTTCTTC.

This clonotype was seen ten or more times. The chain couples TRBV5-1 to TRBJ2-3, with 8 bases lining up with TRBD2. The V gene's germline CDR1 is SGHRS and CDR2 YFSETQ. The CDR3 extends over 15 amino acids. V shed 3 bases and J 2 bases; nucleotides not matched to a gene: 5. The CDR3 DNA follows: TGCGCCAGCAGCTCGGGGGGGGACCACACAGATACGCAGTATTTT. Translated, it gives CASSSGGDHTDTQYF.

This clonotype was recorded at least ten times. The chain's CDR3 is CSVRTGRREQYF. DNA of the CDR3: TGCAGTGTTAGGACAGGGCGACGCGAGCAGTACTTC. The chain carries TRBV20-1 and TRBJ2-7; 8 positions match TRBD1. This CDR3 is 12 amino acids long. The germline V gene encodes CDR1 DFQATT and CDR2 SNEGSKA (reference sequence). Trimming cost V 7 bases and J 6 bases; bases outside gene matches: 8.

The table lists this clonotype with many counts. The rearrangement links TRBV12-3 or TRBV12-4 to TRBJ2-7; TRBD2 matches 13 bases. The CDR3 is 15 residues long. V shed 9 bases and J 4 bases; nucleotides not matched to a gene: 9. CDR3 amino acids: CASTGRLAGGYEQYF. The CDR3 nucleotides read TGTGCCAGTACTGGAAGACTAGCGGGAGGTTACGAGCAGTACTTC.

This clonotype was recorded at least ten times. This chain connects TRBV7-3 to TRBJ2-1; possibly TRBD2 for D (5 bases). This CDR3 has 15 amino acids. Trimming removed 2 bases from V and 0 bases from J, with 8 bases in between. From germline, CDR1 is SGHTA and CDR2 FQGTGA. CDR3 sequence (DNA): TGTGCCAGCAGCTTAGCGGCGGGCTCCTACAATGAGCAGTTCTTC. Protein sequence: CASSLAAGSYNEQFF.

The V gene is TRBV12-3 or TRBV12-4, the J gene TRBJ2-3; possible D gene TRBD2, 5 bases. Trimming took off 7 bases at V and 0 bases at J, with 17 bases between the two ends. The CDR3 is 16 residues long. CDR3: CASNGESPISTDTQYF. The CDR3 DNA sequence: TGTGCCAGCAACGGGGAGTCCCCCATTAGCACAGATACGCAGTATTTT.

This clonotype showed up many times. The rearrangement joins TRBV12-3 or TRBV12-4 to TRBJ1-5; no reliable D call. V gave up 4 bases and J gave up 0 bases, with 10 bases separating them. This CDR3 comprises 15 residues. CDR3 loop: CASSSNKNSNQPQHF. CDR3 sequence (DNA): TGTGCCAGCAGTTCCAATAAAAATAGCAATCAGCCCCAGCATTTT.

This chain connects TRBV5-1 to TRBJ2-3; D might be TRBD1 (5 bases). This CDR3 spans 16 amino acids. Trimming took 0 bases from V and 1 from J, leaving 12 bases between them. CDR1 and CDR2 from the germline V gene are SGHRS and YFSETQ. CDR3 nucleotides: TGCGCCAGCAGCTTGGCCCAGGGAACAGGCACAGATACGCAGTATTTT. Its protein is CASSLAQGTGTDTQYF.

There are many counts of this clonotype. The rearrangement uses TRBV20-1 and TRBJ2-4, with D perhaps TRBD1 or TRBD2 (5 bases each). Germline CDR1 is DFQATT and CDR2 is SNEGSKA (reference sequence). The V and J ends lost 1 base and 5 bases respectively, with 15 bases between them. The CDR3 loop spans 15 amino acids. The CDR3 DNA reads TGCAGTGCTAGAGCCTGGGACGTCGGTCAAAACATTCAGTACTTC. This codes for CSARAWDVGQNIQYF.

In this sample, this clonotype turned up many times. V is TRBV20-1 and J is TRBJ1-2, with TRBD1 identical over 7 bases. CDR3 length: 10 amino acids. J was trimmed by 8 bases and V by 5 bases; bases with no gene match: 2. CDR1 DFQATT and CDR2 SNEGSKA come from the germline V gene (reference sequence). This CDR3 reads CSALQGGYTF. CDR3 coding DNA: TGCAGTGCTTTACAGGGGGGCTACACCTTC.

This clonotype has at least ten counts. The CDR3, as DNA: TGTGCCATCACCCCGGGGGTCGGAGAGACCCAGTACTTC. Translation gives CAITPGVGETQYF. This chain connects TRBV10-3 to TRBJ2-5, with D possibly TRBD2 on 6 matching bases. This CDR3 spans 13 amino acids. Germline CDR1 reads ENHRY; CDR2 reads SYGVKD. V shed 7 bases and J shed 4 bases, with 13 bases lying between them.

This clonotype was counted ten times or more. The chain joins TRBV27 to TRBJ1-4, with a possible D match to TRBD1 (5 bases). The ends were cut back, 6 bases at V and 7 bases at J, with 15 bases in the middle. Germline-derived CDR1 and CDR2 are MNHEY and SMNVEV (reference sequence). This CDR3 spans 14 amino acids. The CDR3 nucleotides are TGTGCCAGCAGCCCCAGGACAAGGATTGAAAAACTGTTTTTT. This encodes CASSPRTRIEKLFF.

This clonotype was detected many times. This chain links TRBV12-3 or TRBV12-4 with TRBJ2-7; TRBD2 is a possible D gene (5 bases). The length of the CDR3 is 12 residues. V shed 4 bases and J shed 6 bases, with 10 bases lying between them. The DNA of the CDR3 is TGTGCCAGCAGTTCTGGAGGTGGCGAGCAGTACTTC. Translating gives CASSSGGGEQYF.

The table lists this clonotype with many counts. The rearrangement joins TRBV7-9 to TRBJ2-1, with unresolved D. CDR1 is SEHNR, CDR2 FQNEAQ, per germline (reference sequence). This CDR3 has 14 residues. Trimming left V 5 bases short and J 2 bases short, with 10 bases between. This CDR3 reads CASSPTTTYNEQFF. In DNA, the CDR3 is TGTGCCAGCAGCCCCACGACGACCTACAATGAGCAGTTCTTC.

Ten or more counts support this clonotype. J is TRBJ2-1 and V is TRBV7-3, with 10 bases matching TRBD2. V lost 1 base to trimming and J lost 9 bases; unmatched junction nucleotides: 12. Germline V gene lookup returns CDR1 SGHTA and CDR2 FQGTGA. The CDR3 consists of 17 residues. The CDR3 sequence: CASSLSGGGLAGVEQFF. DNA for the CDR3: TGTGCCAGCAGCTTAAGTGGGGGAGGGCTAGCGGGAGTTGAGCAGTTCTTC.

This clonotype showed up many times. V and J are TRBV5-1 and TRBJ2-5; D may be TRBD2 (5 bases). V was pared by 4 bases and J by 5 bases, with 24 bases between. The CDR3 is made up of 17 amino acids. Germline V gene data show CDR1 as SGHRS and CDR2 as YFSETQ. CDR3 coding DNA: TGCGCCAGCAGCGACGGACCCAAAGACGTGGAGGTTGAGACCCAGTACTTC. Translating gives CASSDGPKDVEVETQYF.

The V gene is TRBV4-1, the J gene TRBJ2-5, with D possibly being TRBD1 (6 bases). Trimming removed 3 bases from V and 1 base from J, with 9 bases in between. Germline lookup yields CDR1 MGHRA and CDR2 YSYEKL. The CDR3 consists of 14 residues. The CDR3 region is CASSHRDTQETQYF. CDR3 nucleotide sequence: TGCGCCAGCAGCCACCGGGACACCCAAGAGACCCAGTACTTC.

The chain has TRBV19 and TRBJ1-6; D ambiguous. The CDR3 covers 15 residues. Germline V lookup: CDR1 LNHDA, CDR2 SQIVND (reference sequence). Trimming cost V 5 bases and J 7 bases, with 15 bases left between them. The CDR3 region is CASSDHRGSNSPLHF. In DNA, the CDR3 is TGTGCCAGTAGTGACCACCGCGGGTCCAATTCACCCCTCCACTTT.

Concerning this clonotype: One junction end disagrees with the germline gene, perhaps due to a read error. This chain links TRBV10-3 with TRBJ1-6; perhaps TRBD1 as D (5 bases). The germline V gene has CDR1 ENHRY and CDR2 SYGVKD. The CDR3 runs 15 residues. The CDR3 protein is CAISESDSRNSSLNF. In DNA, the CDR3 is TGTGCCATCAGTGAGTCCGACAGCAGGAATTCATCCCTCAACTTT.

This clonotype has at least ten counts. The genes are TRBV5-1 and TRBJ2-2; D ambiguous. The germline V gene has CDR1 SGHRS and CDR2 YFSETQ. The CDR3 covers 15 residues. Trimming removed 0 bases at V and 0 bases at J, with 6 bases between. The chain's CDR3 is CASSLALTNTGELFF. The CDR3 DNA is TGCGCCAGCAGCTTGGCACTAACGAACACCGGGGAGCTGTTTTTT.

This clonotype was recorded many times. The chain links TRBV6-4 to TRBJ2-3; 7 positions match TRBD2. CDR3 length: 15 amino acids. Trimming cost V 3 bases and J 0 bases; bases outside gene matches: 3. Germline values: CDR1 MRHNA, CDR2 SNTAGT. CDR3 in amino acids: CASSEGSGSTDTQYF. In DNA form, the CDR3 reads TGTGCCAGCAGTGAAGGTAGCGGGAGCACAGATACGCAGTATTTT.